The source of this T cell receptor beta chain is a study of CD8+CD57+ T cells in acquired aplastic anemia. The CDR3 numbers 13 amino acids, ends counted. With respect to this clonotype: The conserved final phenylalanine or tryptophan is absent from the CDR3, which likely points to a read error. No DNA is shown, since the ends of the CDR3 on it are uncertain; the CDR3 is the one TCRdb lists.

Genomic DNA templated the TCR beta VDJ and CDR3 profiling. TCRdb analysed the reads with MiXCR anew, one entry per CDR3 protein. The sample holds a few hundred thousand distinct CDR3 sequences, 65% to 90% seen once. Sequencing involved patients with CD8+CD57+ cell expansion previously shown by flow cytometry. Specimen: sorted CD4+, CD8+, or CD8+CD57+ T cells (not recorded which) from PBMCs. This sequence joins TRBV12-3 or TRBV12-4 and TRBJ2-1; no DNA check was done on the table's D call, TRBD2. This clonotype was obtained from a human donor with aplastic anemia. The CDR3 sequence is CASSSRVYGYTFG.